The rows below give T cell receptor beta chains drawn from one sample of a study of shared clonotypes between healthy human individuals. This table comes from immunoSEQ multiplex PCR, and its TCRdb copy is limited to in-frame clones, with some not included. The sample includes 2 million or so clones, roughly 96% of them seen just once. Material: naive CD4+ T cells sorted from blood. The receptors here all came from a young man in good health. CDR3s include the opening cysteine and the closing phenylalanine or tryptophan.

TRBJ2-7,TRBV10-3,CAISGGGQYYEQYF
TRBJ2-5,TRBV5-1,CASSAPAGYQETQYF
TRBJ1-2,TRBV5-1,CASSRGFELDGYTF
TRBJ2-2,TRBV5-4,CASSFSGRVTGELFF
TRBJ2-7,TRBV18,CASSPLNSALEQYF
TRBJ1-4,TRBV5-1,CASSLGPRGAGGEKLFF
TRBJ1-3,TRBV15,CATGQSSGNTIYF
TRBJ2-3,TRBV5-1,CASSPQERTDTQYF
TRBJ2-3,TRBV7-3,CASSLGAGDTDTQYF
TRBJ2-2,TRBV7-3,CASSTGQGTGELFF
TRBJ2-4,TRBV27,CASRNGQGVGKNIQYF
TRBJ2-2,TRBV7-2,CASSSGANTGELFF
TRBJ2-1,TRBV6-5,CASSNRGVKHNEQFF
TRBJ2-6,TRBV7-9,CASSLGQPGANVLTF
TRBJ1-1,TRBV30,CAWSVWSLNTEAFF
TRBJ2-1,TRBV4-2,CASSQVSGEQFF
TRBJ2-7,TRBV5-4,CASSLVGSGSYEQYF
TRBJ2-3,TRBV7-9,CASSLIGNTQYF
TRBJ2-2,TRBV10-3,CAISELDTGELFF
TRBJ2-5,TRBV4-1,CASATGGPQETQYF
TRBJ1-3,TRBV11-2,CASSLGGLGHF
TRBJ1-6,TRBV6-6,CASGDRGDSPLHF
TRBJ1-2,TRBV6-4,CASSPGVANYGYTF
TRBJ2-5,TRBV6-1,CATSPDRQTWETQYF
TRBJ1-3,TRBV6-5,CASTDRASSGNTIYF
TRBJ2-7,TRBV7-2,CASSPHSYEQYF
TRBJ1-5,TRBV2,CASSVDRGQPQHF
TRBJ1-4,TRBV6-5,CASSYSGQEKLFF
TRBJ2-2,TRBV5-1,CASSLDRGSGELFF
TRBJ2-7,TRBV2,CASRGVYEQYF
TRBJ2-2,TRBV6-4,CASSDLRLEGDTGELFF
TRBJ2-5,TRBV5-1,CASSFAGTKTQYF
TRBJ2-3,TRBV2,CASTVEVGTDTQYF
TRBJ2-5,TRBV10-1,CASSVSGFQETQYF
TRBJ2-5,TRBV10-3,CAISESAARETQYF
TRBJ2-4,TRBV7-8,CASSLDTSAIQYF
TRBJ2-7,TRBV6-1,CASRTGATYEQYF
TRBJ1-3,TRBV7-9,CASSLLGGNTIYF
TRBJ1-6,TRBV19,CASSITGGYSPLHF
TRBJ2-5,TRBV5-1,CASSSSTTLQETQYF
TRBJ1-2,TRBV19,CASSIGLVSTF
TRBJ2-2,TRBV14,CASSHWAGTGELFF
TRBJ2-7,TRBV11-2,CASSLVAVSSYEQYF
TRBJ1-1,TRBV5-1,CASSSRGENTEAFF
TRBJ2-3,TRBV7-6,CASSLPDTQYF
TRBJ1-1,TRBV25-1,CASSATAQNTEAFF
TRBJ2-1,TRBV9,CASSPRAVSSYNEQFF
TRBJ2-5,TRBV5-1,CASSLGDSSIVYF
TRBJ2-2,TRBV7-8,CASREPLAPKMSGELFF
TRBJ1-3,TRBV2,CASSGQNLDSGNTIYF
TRBJ2-2,TRBV4-2,CASSQGGPGELFF
TRBJ2-7,TRBV5-1,CASSLGPGPYEQYF
TRBJ1-6,TRBV7-2,CASSLNHQGATYNSPLHF
TRBJ1-1,TRBV6-5,CASSYSLGQGDTEAFF
TRBJ1-2,TRBV30,CACNTGGEGYTF